The clone carrying this T cell receptor beta chain has more than one count but fewer than ten. The data stem from a study of cytotoxic CD8 clonotypes in ibrutinib-treated CLL. The method was immunoSEQ multiplex PCR; TCRdb's version includes in-frame clones alone and lacks a portion of them. In the table there are 26,000 or so clones, around 57% of which are singletons. The V end was cut by 0 bases, the J end by 2 bases, with 11 bases between. The CDR3 is 15 residues long. Germline V CDR1 and CDR2: MNHEY, SVGAGI. The rearrangement joins TRBV6-5 to TRBJ2-7; either TRBD1 or TRBD2 may fit D (5 bases each). Source: PBMCs, taken before ibrutinib treatment. This sequence originates from a human donor with chronic lymphocytic leukemia. The CDR3 loop reads CASSYSGPGPYEQYF. The CDR3 DNA reads TGTGCCAGCAGTTACTCAGGGCCGGGACCCTACGAGCAGTACTTC.